These 24 T cell receptor beta chains came from one sample sequenced in a study of beta chain features in type 1 diabetes. Isolated RNA was reverse transcribed in full, so expressed TCRB transcripts were sequenced. Libraries were prepared by immunoSEQ multiplex PCR; TCRdb keeps only in-frame clonotypes and omits some of them. This table holds around 710,000 clones, roughly an eighth found once. Overall study results and limits: A moderate, significant TCRB CDR3 shortening appeared in type 1 diabetes across four CD4+ subsets.

These receptors have no known antigen. The sample was naive CD4+ T cells from blood. The receptors come from a man aged 30 to 39 with type 1 diabetes.

This clone was seen a handful of times. The gene calls are TRBV4-3 and TRBJ2-7, with a tentative D call TRBD1 (6 bases). The length of the CDR3 is 16 residues. The germline CDR1 and CDR2 sequences are LGHNA and YSLEER. V was shortened by 0 bases and J by 0 bases, with 12 bases between the two germline ends. The CDR3 coding sequence is TGCGCCAGCAGCCAAGATAGGAACAGGGCCTCCTACGAGCAGTACTTC. It codes for CASSQDRNRASYEQYF.

The V gene is TRBV29-1, the J gene TRBJ2-2; D might be TRBD2 (6 bases). The CDR3 length is 16 residues. The V end lost 2 bases, the J end lost 6 bases, and 19 bases lay between the germline ends. CDR1 and CDR2 (germline): SQVTM, ANQGSEA. For the CDR3, the DNA is TGCAGCGTTGAAATGGGAGGCGCCTCGACGGCCGGGGAGCTGTTTTTT. Translation: CSVEMGGASTAGELFF.

V is TRBV4-2 and J is TRBJ2-3; D might be TRBD2 (7 bases). The CDR3 sequence is 16 residues long. The V end was cut by 1 base, the J end by 6 bases, with 17 bases between. Germline V lookup: CDR1 LGHNA, CDR2 YNFKEQ. This chain's CDR3 is CASSQGGGGFTDTQYF. The CDR3 DNA sequence: TGTGCCAGCAGCCAAGGGGGCGGGGGCTTTACGGATACGCAGTATTTT.

The V call is TRBV6-5, the J call TRBJ1-2; 8 nucleotides agree with TRBD1. This CDR3 comprises 13 residues. J gave up 4 bases and V 2 bases, and 0 bases lay outside the gene matches. The germline CDR1 and CDR2 sequences are MNHEY and SVGAGI. The CDR3 DNA follows: TGTGCCAGCAGTTACACAGGGGGCTATGGCTACACCTTC. This translates into CASSYTGGYGYTF.

V is TRBV7-2 and J is TRBJ2-1, with D perhaps TRBD1 or TRBD2 (6 bases each). In germline, CDR1 is SGHTA, CDR2 FQGNSA. This CDR3 spans 16 amino acids. V gave up 5 bases and J gave up 0 bases, with 14 bases separating them. In DNA form, the CDR3 reads TGTGCCAGCAGCCGCGAACAGGGAGGCTCCTACAATGAGCAGTTCTTC. Its translation: CASSREQGGSYNEQFF.

V gene TRBV6-6 combines with J gene TRBJ1-2; 8 bases map to TRBD1. J lost 1 base, V lost 7 bases, and 8 bases had no gene match. Germline V gene data show CDR1 as MNHNY and CDR2 as SVGAGI (reference sequence). This CDR3 region has 15 residues. The CDR3 is CASIVGTGVNYGYTF. The CDR3 DNA sequence: TGTGCCAGCATCGTCGGGACAGGTGTTAACTATGGCTACACCTTC.

This clone has only a few counts. The V call is TRBV15, the J call TRBJ1-4; 11 positions agree with TRBD1. V lost 5 bases, J lost 4 bases, and 6 bases stayed unmatched. The V gene's germline CDR1 is LNHNV and CDR2 YYDKDF (reference sequence). This CDR3 has 16 residues. CDR3 in DNA: TGTGCCACCAGCGGACAGGGGGCCTTCGTTAATGAAAAACTGTTTTTT. Its translation: CATSGQGAFVNEKLFF.

On this clone itself: Other DNA sequences from this sample encode an identical CDR3 as well. The V gene is TRBV18, the J gene TRBJ2-6; D is uncertain. The CDR3 runs 15 residues. The germline V and J ends were trimmed by 3 bases and 3 bases, with 9 bases remaining between them. The V gene's germline CDR1 is KGHSH and CDR2 LQKENI. CDR3 region: CASSPVADGANVLTF. The CDR3, as DNA: TGTGCCAGCTCACCGGTGGCAGATGGGGCCAACGTCCTGACTTTC.

The table lists this clone with a few counts. The chain links TRBV6-5 to TRBJ2-2, with 11 bases matching TRBD2. The V gene end was trimmed by 2 bases and the J gene end by 1 base; junction bases not matched to a gene: 0. The CDR3 sequence is 16 residues long. Germline V gene lookup returns CDR1 MNHEY and CDR2 SVGAGI. For the CDR3, the DNA is TGTGCCAGCAGTTACGGACTAGCGGGGAACACCGGGGAGCTGTTTTTT. This codes for CASSYGLAGNTGELFF.

A few counts support this clone. This sequence joins TRBV5-1 and TRBJ2-1; 8 nucleotides agree with TRBD2. The V segment lost 4 bases and the J segment 4 bases; nucleotides outside the gene matches: 7. Germline values: CDR1 SGHRS, CDR2 YFSETQ. The CDR3 is made up of 15 amino acids. CDR3 bases: TGCGCCAGCAGCCCTGGACTAGCCTCATACAATGAGCAGTTCTTC. Amino acids: CASSPGLASYNEQFF. The full variable domain, with the rest looked up from reference TRBV5-1 and TRBJ2-1, is KAGVTQTPRYLIKTRGQQVTLSCSPISGHRSVSWYQQTPGQGLQFLFEYFSETQRNKGNFPGRFSGRQFSNSRSEMNVSTLELGDSALYLCASSPGLASYNEQFFGPGTRLTVL.

In this sample, this clone turned up a few times. V gene TRBV6-6 combines with J gene TRBJ2-5; 7 positions agree with TRBD2. This CDR3 has 16 residues. J gave up 4 bases and V 0 bases, and 8 bases lay outside the gene matches. Looked up from germline, CDR1 is MNHNY and CDR2 is SVGAGI (reference sequence). CDR3 DNA sequence: TGTGCCAGCAGTTACTCGGATAGCGGGCCTCCAGAGACCCAGTACTTC. Protein product: CASSYSDSGPPETQYF.

This clone turned up a few times. J is TRBJ1-4 and V is TRBV29-1; TRBD1 aligns across 7 bases. Looked up from germline, CDR1 is SQVTM and CDR2 is ANQGSEA. This CDR3 region has 15 residues. V trimming: 5 bases; J trimming: 5 bases; junction bases outside the gene matches: 11. The CDR3 spells CSVFSKTGRNEKLFF. The CDR3 DNA follows: TGCAGCGTTTTTTCGAAGACAGGGAGAAATGAAAAACTGTTTTTT.

This clone was recorded a few times. The chain combines TRBV5-4 with TRBJ2-5, with no clear D. This CDR3 is 13 amino acids long. V lost 4 bases, J lost 4 bases, and 11 bases lay in between. Germline CDR1 is SGHNT and CDR2 is YYREEE (reference sequence). For the CDR3, the DNA is TGTGCCAGCAGCCCCTTAGAACGAGAGACCCAGTACTTC. Its translation is CASSPLERETQYF. Full variable domain (outside the CDR3, taken from reference TRBV5-4 and TRBJ2-5): ETGVTQSPTHLIKTRGQQVTLRCSSQSGHNTVSWYQQALGQGPQFIFQYYREEENGRGNFPPRFSGLQFPNYSSELNVNALELDDSALYLCASSPLERETQYFGPGTRLLVL.

This clone was seen only a few times. The chain is built from TRBV7-9 and TRBJ1-1, with 7 nucleotides matching TRBD1. V lost 4 bases, J lost 0 bases, and 5 bases stayed unmatched. The germline gives CDR1 SEHNR, CDR2 FQNEAQ (reference sequence). This CDR3 is built from 15 residues. CDR3 DNA sequence: TGTGCCAGCAGCTCCCCAGGGGGACTGAACACTGAAGCTTTCTTT. Encoded protein: CASSSPGGLNTEAFF.

On this clone itself: Other DNA sequences in the sample encode the same CDR3. DNA of the CDR3: TGCGCCAGCAGCTTGGGGACAGGGACAGATACGCAGTATTTT. Translated: CASSLGTGTDTQYF. This chain links TRBV5-1 with TRBJ2-3, with 8 bases aligning to TRBD1. V was clipped by 0 bases and J by 3 bases; unmatched bases: 0. CDR3 length: 14 amino acids. Germline CDR1 SGHRS, CDR2 YFSETQ.

A remark on this clone: A junction boundary mismatches the germline segment, possibly from a read error. CDR3 DNA: TGTGCCAGCAGTACTCAACGACAGGGTAGCGCCTTC. Translation: CASSTQRQGSAF. The rearrangement uses TRBV28 and TRBJ1-2, with 7 bases lining up with TRBD1. The CDR3 has 12 residues. The V gene's germline CDR1 is MDHEN and CDR2 SYDVKM.

This clone was recorded a few times. V usage is TRBV7-2 and J usage is TRBJ2-5; tentative D call: TRBD2 (7 bases). The V gene lost 10 bases and the J gene lost 5 bases, with 20 bases spanning the gap. This CDR3 region has 14 residues. CDR1 and CDR2 from the germline V gene are SGHTA and FQGNSA. CDR3 sequence (DNA): TGTGCCACCCAAAAGGGGGGGCCGCAGGAGACCCAGTACTTC. It is translated as CATQKGGPQETQYF.

Points on this clone: The sample holds other DNA sequences that translate to the same CDR3. The V and J genes are TRBV5-1 and TRBJ1-2; D not certain. Trimming stripped 1 base from V and 8 bases from J, with 6 bases between. CDR1 and CDR2 from the germline V gene are SGHRS and YFSETQ. This CDR3 region has 11 residues. The CDR3 region has the DNA TGCGCCAGCAGCTTGAATGAAGGCTACACCTTC. It yields the protein CASSLNEGYTF.

Only a few counts were recorded for this clone. The chain employs TRBV19 and TRBJ2-5; tentative D call: TRBD1 (5 bases). The CDR3 loop spans 12 amino acids. Trimming stripped 4 bases from V and 5 bases from J, with 8 bases between. Germline values: CDR1 LNHDA, CDR2 SQIVND (reference sequence). CDR3 loop: CASSTGRETQYF. The CDR3 nucleotides read TGTGCCAGTAGTACAGGGCGGGAGACCCAGTACTTC.

This clone was counted between two and nine times. The CDR3 region is CSATGLNEQYF. The CDR3 DNA reads as TGCAGTGCTACAGGGCTGAACGAGCAGTACTTC. The chain joins TRBV20-1 to TRBJ2-7; tentative D call: TRBD1 (5 bases). The CDR3 totals 11 residues. V lost 4 bases and J 5 bases, leaving 9 bases between the germline ends. The germline CDR1 and CDR2 sequences are DFQATT and SNEGSKA (reference sequence).

The V and J genes are TRBV2 and TRBJ1-2, with D possibly being TRBD1 (6 bases). The germline V gene encodes CDR1 SNHLY and CDR2 FYNNEI. This CDR3 comprises 11 residues. The V and J ends lost 4 bases and 11 bases respectively, with 11 bases between them. The CDR3 region has the DNA TGTGCCAGCAGTGGTAACAGGGATTACACCTTC. It specifies CASSGNRDYTF.

The rearrangement joins TRBV5-1 to TRBJ2-1, with 7 positions matching TRBD2. The CDR3 spans 16 residues. Trimming removed 0 bases from V and 2 bases from J; junction bases left unmatched: 5. Germline CDR1 SGHRS, CDR2 YFSETQ. The CDR3 sequence is CASSLVERGPYNEQFF. CDR3 sequence (DNA): TGCGCCAGCAGCTTGGTAGAGCGGGGCCCCTACAATGAGCAGTTCTTC.

The J gene is TRBJ1-5, the V gene TRBV19, with D possibly matching TRBD1 (6 bases). Trimming removed 6 bases from V and 6 bases from J, with 18 bases in between. Germline CDR1 is LNHDA and CDR2 is SQIVND (reference sequence). CDR3 size: 15 residues. CDR3 bases: TGTGCCAGTAGCTTTGGGACACAGAGGAGTCAGCCCCAGCATTTT. This codes for CASSFGTQRSQPQHF.

This clone was observed a few times. V usage is TRBV10-3 and J usage is TRBJ1-2; D is uncertain. This CDR3 spans 13 amino acids. Germline CDR1 is ENHRY and CDR2 is SYGVKD. Trimming cost V 10 bases and J 2 bases, with 14 bases left between them. The CDR3 protein is CATTEGPNYGYTF. Written as DNA, the CDR3 is TGTGCCACCACGGAGGGTCCCAACTATGGCTACACCTTC.